This TCR beta chain comes out of a study of response to subunit inactivated influenza vaccine. One entry per CDR3 protein, called by TCRdb with MiXCR from the RT-PCR reads. The sample contains around 480,000 distinct CDR3 sequences, roughly 9.8% of which appear only once. In regard to this clonotype: Its specificity is not known.

Germline V gene lookup returns CDR1 LGHNA and CDR2 YSLEER. The CDR3 totals 17 residues. Unmatched junction bases numbered 7, after V lost 0 bases and J lost 5 bases. Notes on the study in general: Authors suggested seasonal influenza vaccinations each recruit few new T cells.

This chain links TRBV4-3 with TRBJ2-2; 9 bases line up with TRBD2. Material: PBMCs from blood, obtained more than 35 days after vaccination. The receptor was derived from a man between 50 and 59 years old who received an inactivated influenza vaccine. Here the CDR3 reads CASSQDRAGGRTGELFF. CDR3 nucleotide sequence: TGCGCCAGCAGCCAAGATCGGGCGGGAGGGAGAACCGGGGAGCTGTTTTTT.